The present T cell receptor (beta chain) was sequenced within a study of T cell responses to AZD1222 COVID-19 vaccine. The CDR3 consists of 16 residues. Method: immunoSEQ multiplex PCR; TCRdb's copy keeps in-frame clones and lacks some. The sample yields about 110,000 clones, 80% to 95% seen once. The starting material was peripheral blood, obtained 28 days after the second AZD1222 dose. This rearrangement joins TRBV12-2 to TRBJ2-3. TRBV12-2 is noted as a pseudogene. This TCR was recovered from an adult who received the AZD1222 COVID-19 vaccine. This CDR3 reads CASRLSGTPGTDTQYF. CDR3 DNA: TGTGCAAGTCGCCTTAGTGGTACCCCAGGCACAGATACGCAGTATTTT.